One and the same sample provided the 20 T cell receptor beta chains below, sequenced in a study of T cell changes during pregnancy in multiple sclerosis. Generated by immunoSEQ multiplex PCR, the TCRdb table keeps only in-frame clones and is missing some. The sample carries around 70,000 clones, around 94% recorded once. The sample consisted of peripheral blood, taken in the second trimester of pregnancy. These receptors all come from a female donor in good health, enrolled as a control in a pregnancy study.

CDR3 loop: CASSIETGNTEAFF. The CDR3 DNA sequence: TGTGCCAGTAGTATAGAAACGGGGAACACTGAAGCTTTCTTT. The chain has TRBV19 and TRBJ1-1; D gene ambiguous. V shed 0 bases and J shed 1 base, with 6 bases lying between them. The CDR3 sequence is 14 residues long. Germline-derived CDR1 and CDR2 are LNHDA and SQIVND (reference sequence).

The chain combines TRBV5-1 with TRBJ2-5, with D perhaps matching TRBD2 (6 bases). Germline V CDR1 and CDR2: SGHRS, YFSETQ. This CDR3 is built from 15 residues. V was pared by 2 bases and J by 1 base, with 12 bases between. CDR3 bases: TGCGCCAGCAGCTTACGGGGGTCGTCCCAAGAGACCCAGTACTTC. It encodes CASSLRGSSQETQYF.

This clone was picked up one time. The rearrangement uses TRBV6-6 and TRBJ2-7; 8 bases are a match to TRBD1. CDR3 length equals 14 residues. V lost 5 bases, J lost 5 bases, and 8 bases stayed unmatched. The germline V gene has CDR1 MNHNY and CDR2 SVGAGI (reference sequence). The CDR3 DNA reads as TGTGCCAGCAGTGACCCGGACAGGGATCACGAGCAGTACTTC. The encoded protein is CASSDPDRDHEQYF.

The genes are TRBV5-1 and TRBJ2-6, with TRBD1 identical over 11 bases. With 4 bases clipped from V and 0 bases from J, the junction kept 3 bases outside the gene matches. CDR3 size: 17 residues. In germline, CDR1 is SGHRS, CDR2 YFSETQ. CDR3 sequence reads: CASSPGQGGSGANVLTF. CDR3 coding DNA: TGCGCCAGCAGCCCGGGACAGGGGGGCTCTGGGGCCAACGTCCTGACTTTC. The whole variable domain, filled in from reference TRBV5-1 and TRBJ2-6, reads KAGVTQTPRYLIKTRGQQVTLSCSPISGHRSVSWYQQTPGQGLQFLFEYFSETQRNKGNFPGRFSGRQFSNSRSEMNVSTLELGDSALYLCASSPGQGGSGANVLTFGAGSRLTVL.

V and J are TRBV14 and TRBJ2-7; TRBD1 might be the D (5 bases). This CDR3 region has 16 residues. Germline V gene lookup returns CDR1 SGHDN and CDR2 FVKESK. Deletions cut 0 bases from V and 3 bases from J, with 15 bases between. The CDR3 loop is CASSQEVQGNYYEQYF. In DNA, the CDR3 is TGTGCCAGCAGCCAAGAGGTTCAGGGCAACTACTACGAGCAGTACTTC.

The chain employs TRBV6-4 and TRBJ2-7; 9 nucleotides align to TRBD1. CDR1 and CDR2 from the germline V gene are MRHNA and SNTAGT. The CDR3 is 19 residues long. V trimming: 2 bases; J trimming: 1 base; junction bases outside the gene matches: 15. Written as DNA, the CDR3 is TGTGCCAGCAGTGACCTGGGACAGGGAGGGAGTACGGAATCCTACGAGCAGTACTTC. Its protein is CASSDLGQGGSTESYEQYF.

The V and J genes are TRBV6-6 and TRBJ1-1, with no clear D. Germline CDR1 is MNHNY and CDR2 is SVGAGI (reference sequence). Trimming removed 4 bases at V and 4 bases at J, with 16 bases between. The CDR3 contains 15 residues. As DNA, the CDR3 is TGTGCCAGCAGTTTGCTCCAGATGGAGATCACTGAAGCTTTCTTT. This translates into CASSLLQMEITEAFF.

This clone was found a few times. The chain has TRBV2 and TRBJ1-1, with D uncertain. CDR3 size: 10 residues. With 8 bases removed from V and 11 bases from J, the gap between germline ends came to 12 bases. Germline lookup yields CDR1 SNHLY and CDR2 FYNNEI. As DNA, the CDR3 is TGTGCCAGCGGTGGAGGAGGGGCTTTCTTT. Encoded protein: CASGGGGAFF.

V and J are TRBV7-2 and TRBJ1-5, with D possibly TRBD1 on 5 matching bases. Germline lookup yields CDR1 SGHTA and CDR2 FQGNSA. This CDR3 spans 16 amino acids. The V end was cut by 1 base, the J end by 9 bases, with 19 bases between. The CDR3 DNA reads TGTGCCAGCAGCTTAGTGCGGCCAGGGTTGAGTACGCCCCAGCATTTT. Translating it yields CASSLVRPGLSTPQHF.

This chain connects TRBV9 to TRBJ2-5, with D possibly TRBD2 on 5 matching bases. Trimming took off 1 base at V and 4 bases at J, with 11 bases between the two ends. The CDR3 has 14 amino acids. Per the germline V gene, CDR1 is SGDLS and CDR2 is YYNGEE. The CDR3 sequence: CASSVSSRGETQYF. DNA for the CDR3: TGTGCCAGCAGCGTATCTAGCAGAGGAGAGACCCAGTACTTC.

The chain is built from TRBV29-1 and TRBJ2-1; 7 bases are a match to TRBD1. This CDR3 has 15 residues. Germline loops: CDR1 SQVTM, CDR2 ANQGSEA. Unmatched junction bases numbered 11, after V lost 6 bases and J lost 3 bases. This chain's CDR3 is CSVRRTGTVYNEQFF. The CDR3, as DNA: TGCAGCGTCAGAAGGACCGGGACAGTCTACAATGAGCAGTTCTTC.

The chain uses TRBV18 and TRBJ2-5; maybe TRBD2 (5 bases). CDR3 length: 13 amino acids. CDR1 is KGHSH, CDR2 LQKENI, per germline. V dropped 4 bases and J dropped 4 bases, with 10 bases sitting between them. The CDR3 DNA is TGTGCCAGCTCACGACACCGGGGAGAGACCCAGTACTTC. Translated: CASSRHRGETQYF.

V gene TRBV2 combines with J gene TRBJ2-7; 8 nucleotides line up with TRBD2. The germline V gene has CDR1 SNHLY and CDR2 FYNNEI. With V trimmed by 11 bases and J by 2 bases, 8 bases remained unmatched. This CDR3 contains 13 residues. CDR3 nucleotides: TGTGCCGGGACGGGGGGGCCCACCTACGAGCAGTACTTC. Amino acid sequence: CAGTGGPTYEQYF.

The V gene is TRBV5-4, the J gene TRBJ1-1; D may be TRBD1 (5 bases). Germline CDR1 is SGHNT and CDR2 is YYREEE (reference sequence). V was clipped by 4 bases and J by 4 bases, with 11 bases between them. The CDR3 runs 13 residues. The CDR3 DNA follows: TGTGCCAGCAGCCCTGGGGGGGGCACTGAAGCTTTCTTT. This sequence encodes CASSPGGGTEAFF.

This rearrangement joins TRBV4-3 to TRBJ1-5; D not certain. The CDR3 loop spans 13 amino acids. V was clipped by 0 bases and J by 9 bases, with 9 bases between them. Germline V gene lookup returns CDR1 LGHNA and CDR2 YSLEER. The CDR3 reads CASSQDGVSPQHF. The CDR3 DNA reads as TGCGCCAGCAGCCAAGATGGAGTGTCGCCCCAGCATTTT.

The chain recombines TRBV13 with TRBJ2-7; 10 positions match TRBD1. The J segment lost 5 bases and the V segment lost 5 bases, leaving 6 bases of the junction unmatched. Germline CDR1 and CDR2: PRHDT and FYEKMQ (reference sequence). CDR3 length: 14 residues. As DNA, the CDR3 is TGTGCCAGCAGCCCCGGGACAGGGGCCAACGAGCAGTACTTC. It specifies CASSPGTGANEQYF.

The CDR3 region is CASSLWGGLNEKLFF. As DNA, the CDR3 is TGTGCCAGCAGTTTATGGGGGGGGCTTAATGAAAAACTGTTTTTT. The gene calls are TRBV27 and TRBJ1-4; possible D gene TRBD1, 6 bases. Per the germline V gene, CDR1 is MNHEY and CDR2 is SMNVEV (reference sequence). The CDR3 runs 15 residues. V was cut by 1 base and J by 4 bases, with 10 bases left in between.

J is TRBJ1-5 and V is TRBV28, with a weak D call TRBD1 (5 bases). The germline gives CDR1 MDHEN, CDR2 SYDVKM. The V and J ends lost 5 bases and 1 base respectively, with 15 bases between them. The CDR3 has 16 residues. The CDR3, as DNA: TGTGCCAGCAGTCCGGTCAGGGTAGGAAGCAATCAGCCCCAGCATTTT. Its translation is CASSPVRVGSNQPQHF.

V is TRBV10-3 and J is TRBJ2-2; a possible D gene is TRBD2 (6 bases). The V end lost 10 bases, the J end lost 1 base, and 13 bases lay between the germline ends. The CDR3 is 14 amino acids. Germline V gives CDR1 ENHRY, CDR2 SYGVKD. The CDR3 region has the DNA TGTGCCACCCAGACCGGGGGGAACACCGGGGAGCTGTTTTTT. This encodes CATQTGGNTGELFF.

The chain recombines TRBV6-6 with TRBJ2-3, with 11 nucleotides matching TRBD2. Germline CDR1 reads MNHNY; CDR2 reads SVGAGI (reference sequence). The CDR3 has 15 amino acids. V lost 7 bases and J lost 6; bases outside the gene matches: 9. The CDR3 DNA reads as TGTGCCAGCAAGGGTAGCGGGGGGGCTTTGGATACGCAGTATTTT. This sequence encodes CASKGSGGALDTQYF.